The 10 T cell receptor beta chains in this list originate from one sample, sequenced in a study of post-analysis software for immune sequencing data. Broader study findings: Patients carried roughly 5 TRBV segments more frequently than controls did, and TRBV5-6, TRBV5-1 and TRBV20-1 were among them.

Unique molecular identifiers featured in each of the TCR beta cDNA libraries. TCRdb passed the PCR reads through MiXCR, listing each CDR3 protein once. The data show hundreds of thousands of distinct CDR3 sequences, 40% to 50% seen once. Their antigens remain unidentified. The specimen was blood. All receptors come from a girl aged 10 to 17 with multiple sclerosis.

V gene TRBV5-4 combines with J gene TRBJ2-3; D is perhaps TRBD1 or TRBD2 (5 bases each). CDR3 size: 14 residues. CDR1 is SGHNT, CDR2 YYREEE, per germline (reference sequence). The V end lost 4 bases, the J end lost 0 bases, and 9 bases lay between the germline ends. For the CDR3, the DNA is TGTGCCAGCAGCGGTCGGGACAGCACAGATACGCAGTATTTT. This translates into CASSGRDSTDTQYF. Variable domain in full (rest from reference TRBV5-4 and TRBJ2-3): ETGVTQSPTHLIKTRGQQVTLRCSSQSGHNTVSWYQQALGQGPQFIFQYYREEENGRGNFPPRFSGLQFPNYSSELNVNALELDDSALYLCASSGRDSTDTQYFGPGTRLTVL.

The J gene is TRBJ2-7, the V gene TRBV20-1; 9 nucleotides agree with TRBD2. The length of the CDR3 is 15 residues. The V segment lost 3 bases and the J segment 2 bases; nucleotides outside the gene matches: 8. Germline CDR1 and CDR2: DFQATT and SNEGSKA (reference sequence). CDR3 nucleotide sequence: TGCAGTGCTAGTCCCCAGAGCGGGAGGCCCTACGAGCAGTACTTC. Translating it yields CSASPQSGRPYEQYF.

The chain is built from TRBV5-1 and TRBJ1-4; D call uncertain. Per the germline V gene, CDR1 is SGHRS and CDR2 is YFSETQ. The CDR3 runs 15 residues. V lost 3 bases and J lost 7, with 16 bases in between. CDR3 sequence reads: CASSSDGMSGEKLFF. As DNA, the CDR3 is TGCGCCAGCAGCTCCGACGGGATGAGCGGTGAAAAACTGTTTTTT.

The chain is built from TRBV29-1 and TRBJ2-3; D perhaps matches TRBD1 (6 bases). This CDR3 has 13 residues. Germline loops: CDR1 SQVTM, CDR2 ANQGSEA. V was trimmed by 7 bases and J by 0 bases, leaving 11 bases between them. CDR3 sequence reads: CSDRTASTDTQYF. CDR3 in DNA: TGCAGCGATAGGACAGCCAGCACAGATACGCAGTATTTT.

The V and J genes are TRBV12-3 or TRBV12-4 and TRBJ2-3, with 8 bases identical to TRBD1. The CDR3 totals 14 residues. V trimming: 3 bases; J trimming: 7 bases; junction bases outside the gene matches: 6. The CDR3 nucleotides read TGTGCCAGCAGTTTCCCCCAGGGGGCAAATACGCAGTATTTT. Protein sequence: CASSFPQGANTQYF.

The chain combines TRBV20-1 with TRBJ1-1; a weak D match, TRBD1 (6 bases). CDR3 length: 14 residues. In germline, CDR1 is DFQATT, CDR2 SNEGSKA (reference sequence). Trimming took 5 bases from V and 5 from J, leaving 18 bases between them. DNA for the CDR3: TGCAGTGCTGCGGTGGGCGGAGGGGGGACTGAAGCTTTCTTT. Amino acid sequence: CSAAVGGGGTEAFF.

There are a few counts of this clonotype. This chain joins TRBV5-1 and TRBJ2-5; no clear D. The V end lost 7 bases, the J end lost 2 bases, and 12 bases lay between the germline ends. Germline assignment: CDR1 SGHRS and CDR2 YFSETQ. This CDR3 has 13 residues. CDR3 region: CASRPEGQETQYF. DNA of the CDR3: TGCGCCAGCCGACCGGAAGGGCAAGAGACCCAGTACTTC.

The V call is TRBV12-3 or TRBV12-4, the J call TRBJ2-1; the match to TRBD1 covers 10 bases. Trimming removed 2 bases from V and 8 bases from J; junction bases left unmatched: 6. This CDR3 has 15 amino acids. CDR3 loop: CASSLTGQGVDEQFF. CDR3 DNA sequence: TGTGCCAGCAGTTTAACCGGACAGGGGGTTGATGAGCAGTTCTTC.

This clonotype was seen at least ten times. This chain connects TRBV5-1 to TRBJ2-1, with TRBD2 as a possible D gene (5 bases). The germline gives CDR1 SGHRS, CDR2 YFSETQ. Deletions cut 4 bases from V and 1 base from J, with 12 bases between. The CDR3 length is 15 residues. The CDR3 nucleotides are TGCGCCAGCAGCCCCCTCGGCGGGTCCTACAATGAGCAGTTCTTC. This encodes CASSPLGGSYNEQFF.

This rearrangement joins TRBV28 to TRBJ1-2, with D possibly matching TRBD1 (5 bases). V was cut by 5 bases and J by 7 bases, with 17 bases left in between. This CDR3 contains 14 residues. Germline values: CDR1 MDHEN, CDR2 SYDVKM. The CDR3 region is CASSVGGQGTGYTF. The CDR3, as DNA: TGTGCCAGCAGTGTGGGCGGGCAGGGAACTGGCTACACCTTC.